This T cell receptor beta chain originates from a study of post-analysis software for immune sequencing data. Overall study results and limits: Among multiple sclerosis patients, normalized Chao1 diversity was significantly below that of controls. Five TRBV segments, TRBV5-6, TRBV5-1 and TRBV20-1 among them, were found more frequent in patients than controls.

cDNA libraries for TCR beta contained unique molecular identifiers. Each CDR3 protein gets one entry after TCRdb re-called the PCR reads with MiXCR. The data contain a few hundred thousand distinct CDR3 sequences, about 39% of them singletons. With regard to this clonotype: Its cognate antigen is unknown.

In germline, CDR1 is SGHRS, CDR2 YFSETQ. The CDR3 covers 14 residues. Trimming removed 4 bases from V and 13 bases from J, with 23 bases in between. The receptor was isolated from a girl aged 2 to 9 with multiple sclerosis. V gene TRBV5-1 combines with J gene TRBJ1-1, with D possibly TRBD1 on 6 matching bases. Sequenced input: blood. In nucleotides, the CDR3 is TGCGCCAGCAGCCTCGACAGGACTGAATCGAAGCTTTTCTTT. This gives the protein CASSLDRTESKLFF.